One and the same sample provided the 6 T cell receptor beta chains below, sequenced in a study of cytomegalovirus exposure and HLA in healthy donors. Both 60 Vbeta primers and 13 Jbeta primers went into the PCR. The protocol was immunoSEQ multiplex PCR, while the TCRdb copy is restricted to in-frame clones and leaves out a portion. The profile shows about 110,000 clones, around 78% of them singletons. Sequenced input: PBMCs. These receptors came from a male donor in good health and CMV-seronegative.

This chain connects TRBV7-2 to TRBJ2-7; D is unclear. V lost 0 bases and J 2 bases, leaving 5 bases between the germline ends. CDR3 length: 13 amino acids. Germline V lookup: CDR1 SGHTA, CDR2 FQGNSA. The CDR3 is CASSLAFTYEQYF. CDR3 DNA: TGTGCCAGCAGCTTAGCGTTTACCTACGAGCAGTACTTC.

This chain links TRBV19 with TRBJ2-5, with D possibly matching TRBD1 (5 bases). CDR1 is LNHDA and CDR2 is SQIVND in the germline V gene (reference sequence). Trimming took 4 bases from V and 1 from J, leaving 7 bases between them. This CDR3 spans 13 amino acids. The chain's CDR3 is CASSRQIQETQYF. The CDR3 nucleotides read TGTGCCAGTAGTAGACAGATCCAAGAGACCCAGTACTTC.

The chain combines TRBV30 with TRBJ2-7, with D maybe TRBD2 (6 bases). This CDR3 comprises 13 residues. The V end was cut by 0 bases, the J end by 2 bases, with 8 bases between. Germline V gene data show CDR1 as GTSNPN and CDR2 as SVGIG (reference sequence). The CDR3 DNA sequence: TGTGCCTGGAGTGTCGGGGGACCCTACGAGCAGTACTTC. This codes for CAWSVGGPYEQYF.

V and J are TRBV5-1 and TRBJ2-7, with D maybe TRBD2 (6 bases). V lost 4 bases and J lost 3, with 11 bases in between. In germline, CDR1 is SGHRS, CDR2 YFSETQ. The CDR3 consists of 13 residues. The CDR3 sequence is CASSPSGDYEQYF. CDR3 DNA: TGCGCCAGCAGCCCATCGGGGGACTACGAGCAGTACTTC.

This clone was counted at least ten times. Distinct nucleotide sequences in the sample also encode this CDR3. This rearrangement joins TRBV11-3 to TRBJ1-1; D possibly corresponds to TRBD1 (5 bases). V was shortened by 4 bases and J by 1 base, with 10 bases between the two germline ends. Germline V gene data show CDR1 as SGHNT and CDR2 as YENEEA. CDR3 size: 14 residues. The CDR3: CASSSIDRNTEAFF. CDR3 nucleotide sequence: TGTGCCAGCAGCTCAATAGACAGGAACACTGAAGCTTTCTTT. Supplemented by reference TRBV11-3 and TRBJ1-1, the full variable domain reads EAGVVQSPRYKIIEKKQPVAFWCNPISGHNTLYWYLQNLGQGPELLIRYENEEAVDDSQLPKDRFSAERLKGVDSTLKIQPAELGDSAVYLCASSSIDRNTEAFFGQGTRLTVV.

This sequence joins TRBV11-1 and TRBJ1-1; 11 positions agree with TRBD1. The CDR3 runs 14 residues. Germline-derived CDR1 and CDR2 are SGHAT and FQDESV (reference sequence). The V and J ends lost 3 bases and 7 bases, in that order; junction bases with no gene match: 4. The CDR3 here is CASSFGQGAHEAFF. The CDR3 DNA is TGTGCCAGCAGCTTTGGACAGGGGGCACATGAAGCTTTCTTT.